The 27 T cell receptor beta chains presented below share a single source sample, sequenced in a study of cytotoxic CD8 clonotypes in ibrutinib-treated CLL. Only in-frame clones appear in the TCRdb table, and some are missing; sequencing was by immunoSEQ multiplex PCR. The sample has some 92,000 clones, roughly four fifths seen once. The source was PBMCs, collected after 24 months of ibrutinib treatment. The receptors were gathered from a human donor with chronic lymphocytic leukemia.

V usage is TRBV7-2 and J usage is TRBJ1-2; D may be TRBD1 (6 bases). V was cut by 5 bases and J by 8 bases, with 15 bases left in between. This CDR3 region has 13 residues. Germline V lookup: CDR1 SGHTA, CDR2 FQGNSA. CDR3 sequence (DNA): TGTGCCAGCAGCCCCGGGGGGGCGGACGGCTACACCTTC. It translates to CASSPGGADGYTF.

The rearrangement uses TRBV19 and TRBJ1-1; maybe TRBD1 (6 bases). Between the trimmed V and J ends, which lost 5 bases and 0 bases, there was a span of 7 bases. The CDR3 has 13 residues. From germline, CDR1 is LNHDA and CDR2 SQIVND (reference sequence). CDR3 in DNA: TGTGCCAGTAGTGGGGGGCTGAACACTGAAGCTTTCTTT. It encodes CASSGGLNTEAFF.

The V and J genes are TRBV28 and TRBJ2-7; D is uncertain. Trimming removed 7 bases from V and 9 bases from J, with 19 bases in between. Germline assignment: CDR1 MDHEN and CDR2 SYDVKM. The CDR3 is 13 amino acids. CDR3 loop: CASNTPSRGWQYF. The CDR3 DNA is TGTGCCAGCAACACCCCGTCGAGAGGTTGGCAGTACTTC.

V is TRBV7-2 and J is TRBJ2-7, with D unclear. The CDR3 has 16 residues. CDR1 SGHTA and CDR2 FQGNSA come from the germline V gene. The V and J ends lost 2 bases and 0 bases respectively, with 14 bases between them. The CDR3 here is CASSLRPGRFSYEQYF. CDR3 nucleotides: TGTGCCAGCAGCTTACGCCCCGGGCGGTTCTCCTACGAGCAGTACTTC.

This clone showed up just once. The CDR3 is CASTPPGGTDTQYF. The DNA for the CDR3 is TGTGCCAGTACTCCCCCGGGGGGCACAGATACGCAGTATTTT. The gene calls are TRBV19 and TRBJ2-3; tentative D call: TRBD2 (6 bases). Per the germline V gene, CDR1 is LNHDA and CDR2 is SQIVND (reference sequence). Trimming left V 7 bases short and J 1 base short, with 12 bases between. The CDR3 sequence is 14 residues long.

V gene TRBV10-3 combines with J gene TRBJ2-5; D gene ambiguous. V shed 11 bases and J shed 0 bases, with 4 bases lying between them. Germline CDR1 ENHRY, CDR2 SYGVKD. The length of the CDR3 is 10 residues. CDR3 amino acids: CAPHQETQYF. CDR3 in DNA: TGTGCCCCGCACCAAGAGACCCAGTACTTC.

The table lists this clone with a count of one. Other nucleotide sequences from this sample produce the same CDR3. The chain is built from TRBV28 and TRBJ1-2; 7 bases fit TRBD1. The J segment lost 4 bases and the V segment lost 2 bases, leaving 7 bases of the junction unmatched. The CDR3 has 15 residues. Per germline, CDR1 MDHEN and CDR2 SYDVKM. In DNA, the CDR3 is TGTGCCAGCAGTTTACAGGTCAGGGGGGGCTATGGCTACACCTTC. The encoded protein is CASSLQVRGGYGYTF.

This clone appeared a single time. The gene calls are TRBV29-1 and TRBJ2-1, with D possibly matching TRBD1 (5 bases). The V end lost 5 bases, the J end lost 6 bases, and 8 bases lay between the germline ends. CDR1 SQVTM and CDR2 ANQGSEA come from the germline V gene. The CDR3 consists of 11 residues. CDR3 sequence reads: CSVKGVNEQFF. CDR3 nucleotides: TGCAGCGTTAAAGGGGTCAATGAGCAGTTCTTC.

The CDR3 reads CASSPADSGANVLTF. The CDR3 DNA follows: TGTGCCAGCTCACCGGCGGACTCTGGGGCCAACGTCCTGACTTTC. V gene TRBV18 combines with J gene TRBJ2-6; D call uncertain. V shed 3 bases and J shed 0 bases, with 6 bases lying between them. Germline CDR1 is KGHSH and CDR2 is LQKENI. This CDR3 contains 15 residues.

This clone was recorded at least ten times. In the same sample, other DNA sequences code for this CDR3. V is TRBV6-1 and J is TRBJ1-4; D gene uncertain. Trimming took 8 bases from V and 3 from J, leaving 10 bases between them. This CDR3 is 13 amino acids long. CDR1 is MNHNS, CDR2 SASEGT, per germline. The CDR3 nucleotides read TGTGCCAGCTCTCGTGGGCCTAATGAAAAACTGTTTTTT. Its protein product is CASSRGPNEKLFF.

The chain uses TRBV21-1 and TRBJ2-7; TRBD2, the D gene given by the table, was not confirmed from the DNA. TRBV21-1 is given as a pseudogene. The CDR3 length is 21 residues. The CDR3 DNA follows: TGTGCCAGCAGCAAAAAATTGGGCGGGGGGGGACTAGCGGACCACTCCTACGAGCAGTACTTC. Its protein is CASSKKLGGGGLADHSYEQYF.

This rearrangement joins TRBV18 to TRBJ2-3; 11 bases match TRBD2. CDR3 length: 16 residues. Losses at the gene ends were 5 bases for V and 0 bases for J; bases not matched to a gene: 4. Germline values: CDR1 KGHSH, CDR2 LQKENI. DNA of the CDR3: TGTGCCAGCTCATCCGGACTAGCGGGTAGCACAGATACGCAGTATTTT. It specifies CASSSGLAGSTDTQYF. The whole variable domain, remainder taken from reference TRBV18 and TRBJ2-3, is NAGVMQNPRHLVRRRGQEARLRCSPMKGHSHVYWYRQLPEEGLKFMVYLQKENIIDESGMPKERFSAEFPKEGPSILRIQQVVRGDSAAYFCASSSGLAGSTDTQYFGPGTRLTVL.

This clone has just a few counts. This chain joins TRBV16 and TRBJ1-5, with D hard to call. The ends were cut back, 0 bases at V and 3 bases at J, with 9 bases in the middle. The CDR3 has 15 amino acids. Germline loops: CDR1 KGHSY, CDR2 FQNENV. The CDR3 DNA reads TGTGCCAGCAGCCAATCCCGGCACCACAATCAGCCCCAGCATTTT. Protein product: CASSQSRHHNQPQHF.

This clone was seen a single time. The genes are TRBV5-1 and TRBJ2-2; 7 nucleotides agree with TRBD1. This CDR3 has 15 residues. Germline trimming cut 5 bases from V and 2 bases from J; bases unmatched to any gene: 6. The germline gives CDR1 SGHRS, CDR2 YFSETQ. As DNA, the CDR3 is TGCGCCAGCAGTCGGACAGGCCCAAACACCGGGGAGCTGTTTTTT. Translated: CASSRTGPNTGELFF.

The gene calls are TRBV5-4 and TRBJ2-2, with D perhaps matching TRBD1 (5 bases). This CDR3 contains 14 residues. Germline CDR1 SGHNT, CDR2 YYREEE (reference sequence). Between the trimmed V and J ends, which lost 0 bases and 3 bases, there was a span of 6 bases. The CDR3 is CASSLGQYTGELFF. CDR3 nucleotide sequence: TGTGCCAGCAGCTTGGGACAGTACACCGGGGAGCTGTTTTTT. Together with reference TRBV5-4 and TRBJ2-2, the CDR3 gives the full variable domain: ETGVTQSPTHLIKTRGQQVTLRCSSQSGHNTVSWYQQALGQGPQFIFQYYREEENGRGNFPPRFSGLQFPNYSSELNVNALELDDSALYLCASSLGQYTGELFFGEGSRLTVL.

This clone was picked up one time. V is TRBV10-1 and J is TRBJ1-3; D not resolved. Germline loops: CDR1 WNHNN, CDR2 SYGVQD (reference sequence). V was cut by 6 bases and J by 1 base, with 22 bases left in between. The CDR3 extends over 18 amino acids. CDR3 in amino acids: CASSEGGGGKRSGNTIYF. In nucleotides, the CDR3 is TGCGCCAGCAGCGAAGGAGGCGGAGGAAAACGGTCTGGAAACACCATATATTTT.

This rearrangement joins TRBV5-1 to TRBJ2-7, with D tentatively TRBD2 (6 bases). The V gene's germline CDR1 is SGHRS and CDR2 YFSETQ. Trimming removed 4 bases from V and 0 bases from J, with 17 bases in between. The CDR3 has 16 amino acids. The chain's CDR3 is CASSRTGGESSYEQYF. CDR3 DNA: TGCGCCAGCAGCCGGACCGGAGGGGAAAGCTCCTACGAGCAGTACTTC.

The chain employs TRBV5-1 and TRBJ2-3; 8 positions agree with TRBD2. The germline gives CDR1 SGHRS, CDR2 YFSETQ. Trimming cost V 4 bases and J 4 bases; bases outside gene matches: 5. This CDR3 spans 14 amino acids. In nucleotides, the CDR3 is TGCGCCAGCAGCAATGGACTAGCCCCAGATACGCAGTATTTT. Translating it yields CASSNGLAPDTQYF.

The V and J genes are TRBV5-1 and TRBJ1-4; 9 positions match TRBD1. The CDR3 sequence is 18 residues long. The V gene end was trimmed by 0 bases and the J gene end by 3 bases; junction bases not matched to a gene: 9. Germline CDR1 reads SGHRS; CDR2 reads YFSETQ. DNA of the CDR3: TGCGCCAGCAGCTTGGCCCCGACAGGGGGGAAAGCTAATGAAAAACTGTTTTTT. This encodes CASSLAPTGGKANEKLFF.

The chain links TRBV6-1 to TRBJ2-2, with 9 bases lining up with TRBD1. The germline CDR1 and CDR2 sequences are MNHNS and SASEGT. The CDR3 covers 15 residues. V was clipped by 4 bases and J by 5 bases; unmatched bases: 5. This CDR3 reads CASSGWTGDTGELFF. CDR3 sequence (DNA): TGTGCCAGCAGTGGTTGGACAGGGGATACCGGGGAGCTGTTTTTT.

The V and J genes are TRBV11-3 and TRBJ2-1, with 8 bases fitting TRBD2. Germline trimming cut 4 bases from V and 6 bases from J; bases unmatched to any gene: 8. In germline, CDR1 is SGHNT, CDR2 YENEEA. This CDR3 spans 15 amino acids. The CDR3 protein is CASSSGTLAGNEQFF. The DNA for the CDR3 is TGTGCCAGCAGCTCGGGAACCCTAGCGGGCAATGAGCAGTTCTTC.

This clone was counted only a few times. This chain links TRBV4-3 with TRBJ1-5; 9 bases align to TRBD1. J gave up 4 bases and V 3 bases, and 1 base lay outside the gene matches. This CDR3 spans 14 amino acids. The germline V gene has CDR1 LGHNA and CDR2 YSLEER. In nucleotides, the CDR3 is TGCGCCAGCAGCCAGGACAGGGGTAATCAGCCCCAGCATTTT. Translated: CASSQDRGNQPQHF.

The chain recombines TRBV30 with TRBJ1-2; D not certain. Per the germline V gene, CDR1 is GTSNPN and CDR2 is SVGIG (reference sequence). Trimming removed 1 base from V and 4 bases from J, with 13 bases in between. The CDR3 is 14 residues long. The CDR3: CAWSATNTGYGYTF. Here the CDR3 DNA reads TGTGCCTGGAGTGCTACAAATACGGGCTATGGCTACACCTTC.

V usage is TRBV2 and J usage is TRBJ2-5; TRBD2 matches 14 bases. V trimming: 5 bases; J trimming: 5 bases; junction bases outside the gene matches: 7. The CDR3 runs 16 residues. Germline V CDR1 and CDR2: SNHLY, FYNNEI. The CDR3 is CASSPGTSGSFETQYF. CDR3 nucleotide sequence: TGTGCCAGCAGTCCCGGGACTAGCGGGAGCTTTGAGACCCAGTACTTC.

The chain employs TRBV6-1 and TRBJ1-5; D is unresolved. V was clipped by 6 bases and J by 6 bases, with 15 bases between them. The CDR3 loop spans 14 amino acids. Germline loops: CDR1 MNHNS, CDR2 SASEGT. The CDR3 loop reads CASSAVRSRQPQHF. The CDR3 coding sequence is TGTGCCAGCAGCGCAGTCAGGTCCCGTCAGCCCCAGCATTTT.

The rearrangement joins TRBV30 to TRBJ2-1, with D uncertain. The CDR3 extends over 14 amino acids. V was clipped by 2 bases and J by 6 bases, with 14 bases between them. Germline lookup yields CDR1 GTSNPN and CDR2 SVGIG (reference sequence). The chain's CDR3 is CAWSKQLVLNEQFF. The CDR3 bases are TGTGCCTGGAGTAAACAGCTAGTACTCAATGAGCAGTTCTTC.

There are a few counts of this clone. This sequence joins TRBV5-1 and TRBJ2-3; 11 nucleotides line up with TRBD2. This CDR3 has 15 residues. V was clipped by 2 bases and J by 1 base; unmatched bases: 0. Germline CDR1 and CDR2: SGHRS and YFSETQ. DNA for the CDR3: TGCGCCAGCAGCTTACTAGCGGGAGGCACAGATACGCAGTATTTT. Translation gives CASSLLAGGTDTQYF.